This paragraph reports one TCR beta chain. Its specific antigen is unknown. No base quality information exists; no much larger clone differs at one position. Other DNA variants within this sample encode the same CDR3. TCR CDR3 regions were amplified from genomic DNA by multiplex PCR using the deep immunoSEQ assay. Extracted genomic DNA from each cell subset was distributed evenly across all wells of several immunoSEQ 96-well plates, and each plate was treated as a replicate. For sorted subsets, about 200 ng genomic DNA, equal to 30,000 or so T cell genomes, was loaded into each replicate PCR. Purified libraries were measured with a Qubit 3.0 fluorometer, size-checked on a Bioanalyzer 2100, and measured again with the KAPA Library Quantification kit. Each immunoSEQ 96-well plate was sequenced on its own single-read 150-cycle Illumina NextSeq 550 flow cell. The authors' analysis ran thus. The immunoSEQ output contained only junctional sequences without quality scores, so filtering could not match that applied to full-length reads. Sequences were annotated with PyIR, a Python wrapper for IgBLAST v1.9, using IMGT germline references to assign V/J genes and CDR3. Reads with weak V/J assignments (E-value above 1e-6), missing CDR3, stop codons, out-of-frame junctions, or ambiguous translated residues were removed. A V3J clonotype was defined by an identical inferred V gene, J gene, and CDR3 amino acid sequence. The percentage overlap between two repertoires was calculated by dividing the number of shared unique clonotypes by the size of the smaller repertoire. Repertoire richness was assessed with RTK rarefaction, the Chao1 estimator, and Recon v2.1 estimates of unobserved clonotypes. OLGA was used to compute generation probabilities for all TCRbeta clonotypes that the gDNA method yielded from a handful of donors. The source is immuneACCESS, and TCRdb retained only in-frame sequences with V and J called. Part of the clones is not carried over; for the studies checked, unresolved V genes explain less than half of this, and the remainder is unexplained. V, J and clone size reflect that table, while D and trimming were determined from the DNA. A total of approximately 2,000,000 clones appear in this sample, about 93% of them only once. The top ten hold more than 1.5% of the sample.

Measured from the cysteine to the phenylalanine, the CDR3 is 11 residues long. Just CDR3 DNA is preserved here, 33 bases in frame from base 1. CDR1 and CDR2 (MNHEY, SMNVEV) derive from the germline V gene (reference sequence). Trimming costs V 8 bases and J 6 bases, and their ends lie 11 bases apart. This sample was taken from a study of shared clonotypes between healthy human individuals (dated by TCRdb to 2020 to 2022). Regarding the research as a whole: The cohort included three men and a couple of women between 18 and 49 years of age. Different laboratories and diverse techniques were used to prepare libraries and sequence TCR repertoires, to increase sequencing depth and limit assay-specific biases. Blood TCR repertoires of about five healthy adults were deeply sequenced to estimate repertoire size and the extent of clonotype sharing between individuals. Each donor's leukapheresis produced roughly between roughly 0.85 and 10 billion PBMCs. Per donor, three plates each were used for CD4 naive and CD4 memory, two for CD8 naive, and one for CD8 memory. Broader findings and caveats from the paper: Sampling was limited to blood, and TCR repertoires in tissue likely differ from TCR repertoires in blood. Because the study included a small number of donors, the genetic and exposure-history diversity represented was limited. Estimated clonotype richness was generally larger for naive than for memory subsets. Higher generation probabilities were observed for clonotypes shared by all four sorted-subset donors than for non-shared clonotypes. When several donors were compared, the shared fraction of clonotypes was about 5% for naive CD4, 3.5% to 4% for naive CD8, roughly 2.3% for memory CD4, and 0.35% to 0.5% for memory CD8. Based on pairwise subsampling, the degree of clonotype sharing among donors was expected to be affected by sequencing depth. Even with the large sequencing depth, rarefaction of the sorted-subset datasets indicated that sequencing was incomplete.

CD8 naive samples were CD45RO-negative cells positively selected for CCR7, giving a CD45RA+CCR7+ population that excluded TemRA cells. The donors were healthy, HIV-negative adults with no recently reported acute infections or vaccinations. Every donor was a Caucasian adult residing in Nashville, Tennessee, USA. After blood collection by leukapheresis, PBMCs were isolated using Ficoll-Histopaque density gradient centrifugation and then cryopreserved in the vapor phase of liquid nitrogen. Analytical flow cytometry was used to check the purity and quantity of every magnetically sorted T cell population. Genomic DNA was isolated from every sorted fraction and measured by UV absorbance on a Nanodrop 2000c.

Source material: naive CD8+ T cells from PBMCs. The cell subset or site label, read with the paper, signifies: CD45RA+CCR7+. The V gene is TRBV27 and the J gene is TRBJ2-7; the D segment could be TRBD2, given 6 matching bases. The TCR comes from a man aged 18 to 30 in good health. Some clones in this sample may be carry-over from other donors' samples. The CDR3 reads CASRLGGEQYF. The DNA sequence follows: TGTGCCAGCCGTCTGGGGGGCGAGCAGTACTTC.